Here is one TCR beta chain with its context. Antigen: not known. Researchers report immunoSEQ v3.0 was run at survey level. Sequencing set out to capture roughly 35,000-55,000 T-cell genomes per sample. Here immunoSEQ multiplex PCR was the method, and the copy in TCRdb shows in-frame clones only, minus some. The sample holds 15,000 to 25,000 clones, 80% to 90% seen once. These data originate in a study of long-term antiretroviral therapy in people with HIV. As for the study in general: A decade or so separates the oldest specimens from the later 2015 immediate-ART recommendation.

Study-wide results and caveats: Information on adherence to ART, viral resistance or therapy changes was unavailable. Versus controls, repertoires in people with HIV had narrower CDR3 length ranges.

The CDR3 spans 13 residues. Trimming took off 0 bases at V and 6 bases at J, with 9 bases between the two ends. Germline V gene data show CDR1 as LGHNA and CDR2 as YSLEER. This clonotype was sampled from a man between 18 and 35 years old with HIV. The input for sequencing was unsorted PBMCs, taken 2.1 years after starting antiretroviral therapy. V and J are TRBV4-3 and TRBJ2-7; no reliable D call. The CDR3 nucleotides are TGCGCCAGCAGCCAAGATCGAGCAGGCGAGCAGTACTTC. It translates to CASSQDRAGEQYF.